This record concerns one T cell receptor beta chain sequence. Its target is unknown. This sample was included in a study of vaccination and CD4 T cells after COVID-19. In the study overall: In the convalescent cohort, there were six males and four females, two of them Hispanic. Study-wide results and limits: The authors identified 304 of 307 vaccine-specific clones in convalescent patients as spike mono-reactive.

This CDR3 has 14 residues. J was trimmed by 7 bases and V by 5 bases; bases with no gene match: 9. An Oncomine TCR Beta short-read assay was used to sequence the DNA from cultured CD4+ T cells. TCRdb fed the PCR reads into MiXCR, producing one record per CDR3 protein. Of about 18,000 distinct CDR3 sequences in the sample, 35% to 50% were seen once. The treatment: roughly 10-day PBMC culture with coronavirus spike peptide pools or control peptides (ViraFEST assay). Around 2.1 million PBMCs went into each well for culture with 7.5 to 10 IU/ml IL-2 and approximately 9 ug/ml peptide pools. V gene TRBV12-3 or TRBV12-4 combines with J gene TRBJ1-1; 8 bases agree with TRBD1. The source of this sequence is a human donor who had recovered from COVID-19. The sequenced sample was CD4+ T cells from blood, cultured in vitro, obtained after SARS-CoV-2 vaccination. For the CDR3, the DNA is TGTGCCAGCAGTCATTCCCCGGGACAGGATGAAGCTTTCTTT. Residues: CASSHSPGQDEAFF.